The 11 T cell receptor beta chains given below trace back to one sample, sequenced in a study of T-cell memory formation after mild COVID-19. TCRdb ran MiXCR on the 5' RACE reads and lists one entry per CDR3 protein. This sample has about 270,000 distinct CDR3 sequences, with about 16% found just once. Material: PBMCs or a T cell subset sorted from them (not recorded which). These receptors originate from a man between 18 and 35 years old who had mild COVID-19 (a few samples of this study predate the infection). Cell type and time point are not known.

The chain has TRBV20-1 and TRBJ2-7; D possibly uses TRBD1 or TRBD2 (5 bases each). In germline, CDR1 is DFQATT, CDR2 SNEGSKA (reference sequence). Trimming removed 6 bases from V and 3 bases from J, with 21 bases in between. The length of the CDR3 is 15 residues. The CDR3 is CSAEKPGTCYYEQYF. The CDR3 nucleotides are TGCAGTGCGGAAAAACCCGGGACGTGCTACTACGAGCAGTACTTC.

This clonotype has more than one count but fewer than ten. The chain is built from TRBV4-1 and TRBJ1-1; D unclear. V was trimmed by 2 bases and J by 4 bases, leaving 11 bases between them. The germline V gene encodes CDR1 MGHRA and CDR2 YSYEKL. CDR3 size: 14 residues. The CDR3: CASSQTAGGTEAFF. The CDR3 coding sequence is TGCGCCAGCAGCCAAACTGCTGGAGGCACTGAAGCTTTCTTT.

The J gene is TRBJ2-5, the V gene TRBV7-6; either TRBD1 or TRBD2 may fit D (6 bases each). V was cut by 1 base and J by 0 bases, with 9 bases left in between. The CDR3 loop spans 15 amino acids. Germline V gene sequence: CDR1 SGHVS, CDR2 FNYEAQ. For the CDR3, the DNA is TGTGCCAGCAGCTTAGGGGGGGCCGACCAAGAGACCCAGTACTTC. It translates to CASSLGGADQETQYF.

This clonotype showed up just a few times. The chain couples TRBV7-6 to TRBJ2-5; D remains unclear. The germline V gene encodes CDR1 SGHVS and CDR2 FNYEAQ. The CDR3 has 13 residues. V shed 2 bases and J shed 7 bases, with 11 bases lying between them. The CDR3 sequence is CASSLHEYRTQYF. CDR3 coding DNA: TGTGCCAGCAGCTTACACGAGTACAGGACCCAGTACTTC.

The chain couples TRBV12-3 or TRBV12-4 to TRBJ2-1; D unresolved. V was cut by 5 bases and J by 7 bases, with 3 bases left in between. The CDR3 is made up of 10 amino acids. The CDR3 here is CASSQNEQFF. CDR3 nucleotides: TGTGCCAGCAGTCAAAATGAGCAGTTCTTC.

The V gene is TRBV28, the J gene TRBJ1-1; 7 bases are a match to TRBD1. CDR3 length equals 12 residues. Germline lookup yields CDR1 MDHEN and CDR2 SYDVKM. V shed 10 bases, J shed 6 bases, and the junction held 8 bases outside the gene matches. Written as DNA, the CDR3 is TGTGCCACCAGGGGGGATGGCGCTGAAGCTTTCTTT. Its protein product is CATRGDGAEAFF.

In its sample, this clonotype was seen a few times. The chain employs TRBV29-1 and TRBJ2-1, with 14 bases identical to TRBD2. The CDR3 covers 14 residues. In germline, CDR1 is SQVTM, CDR2 ANQGSEA. Trimming took 1 base from V and 10 from J; bases not matched to a gene: 3. As DNA, the CDR3 is TGCAGCGTTGAAGTAGGACTAGCGGGGGGAGAGCAGTTCTTC. It specifies CSVEVGLAGGEQFF.

In this sample, this clonotype turned up a few times. For the CDR3, the DNA is TGTGCCAGCAGCCCTGGGACAGTTCAAGAGGCTTTCTTT. This encodes CASSPGTVQEAFF. The rearrangement uses TRBV7-2 and TRBJ1-1, with 7 nucleotides matching TRBD1. This CDR3 comprises 13 residues. Trimming cost V 5 bases and J 11 bases; bases outside gene matches: 11. From germline, CDR1 is SGHTA and CDR2 FQGNSA. The complete variable domain, with remaining parts taken from reference TRBV7-2 and TRBJ1-1, reads GAGVSQSPSNKVTEKGKDVELRCDPISGHTALYWYRQSLGQGLEFLIYFQGNSAPDKSGLPSDRFSAERTGGSVSTLTIQRTQQEDSAVYLCASSPGTVQEAFFGQGTRLTVV.

This clonotype occurred a few times. The rearrangement links TRBV6-6 to TRBJ2-4; tentative D call: TRBD1 (6 bases). The CDR3 runs to 17 residues. The V end lost 6 bases, the J end lost 0 bases, and 18 bases lay between the germline ends. Germline-derived CDR1 and CDR2 are MNHNY and SVGAGI (reference sequence). For the CDR3, the DNA is TGTGCCAGCAGGGGATTACAGGGCCAAAGAGCCAAAAACATTCAGTACTTC. It codes for CASRGLQGQRAKNIQYF.

V gene TRBV5-1 combines with J gene TRBJ2-3, with 13 positions matching TRBD2. The CDR3 is 17 residues long. Germline lookup yields CDR1 SGHRS and CDR2 YFSETQ. Trimming cost V 1 base and J 2 bases; bases outside gene matches: 4. The CDR3 sequence is CASSLPLAGGVTDTQYF. In DNA, the CDR3 is TGCGCCAGCAGCTTGCCACTAGCGGGGGGGGTCACAGATACGCAGTATTTT.

This rearrangement joins TRBV4-1 to TRBJ2-5; D unclear. Germline lookup yields CDR1 MGHRA and CDR2 YSYEKL. Trimming removed 6 bases at V and 3 bases at J, with 11 bases between. CDR3 length: 13 residues. For the CDR3, the DNA is TGCGCCAGCAGTGTGGAACAGAAAGAGACCCAGTACTTC. It translates to CASSVEQKETQYF.